The entry that follows covers one T cell receptor (beta chain) sequence. Original processing methods: Amplifying reference gene primers gave estimates of nucleated cell counts. Some clones are missing from TCRdb's copy, which holds only in-frame ones; the method was immunoSEQ multiplex PCR. The DNA was the basis for D and trimming; V, J and clone size are from that table. The sample has roughly 250,000 clones, roughly 88% seen once; the top ten hold 3% to 3.5%. These data come from a study of blood T cell repertoires in COVID-19. About the study: T cells, B-cell-depleted T cells, or PBMCs supplied cDNA or gDNA.

Trimming left V 3 bases short and J 10 bases short, with 13 bases between. The germline V gene encodes CDR1 SNHLY and CDR2 FYNNEI. This CDR3 is built from 13 residues. Sequencing input: PBMCs or T cells enriched from blood (not recorded which). The V gene is TRBV2, the J gene TRBJ2-1, with unresolved D. This clonotype was sampled from a woman between 40 and 50 years old who had been exposed to COVID-19. The CDR3 spells CASSDFVGPEQFF. CDR3 DNA: TGTGCCAGCAGTGATTTTGTTGGCCCAGAGCAGTTCTTC. Together with reference TRBV2 and TRBJ2-1, the CDR3 gives the full variable domain: EPEVTQTPSHQVTQMGQEVILRCVPISNHLYFYWYRQILGQKVEFLVSFYNNEISEKSEIFDDQFSVERPDGSNFTLKIRSTKLEDSAMYFCASSDFVGPEQFFGPGTRLTVL.